These T cell receptor beta chains were read from a single sample in a study of T cell responses to AZD1222 COVID-19 vaccine. Method: immunoSEQ multiplex PCR; TCRdb's copy keeps in-frame clones and lacks some. The profile shows some 140,000 clones, approximately 90% of them singletons. The sequences come from peripheral blood, collected on day 0 of AZD1222 vaccination. These receptors all come from an adult in good health. Each CDR3 is given with its conserved first and last residue. D genes are given only for firm matches.

d_call	j_call	v_call	cdr3_nt	cdr3_aa
TRBD2	TRBJ2-2	TRBV9	TGTGCCAGCAGTCCTAGCGGGGGAGTCACCGGGGAGCTGTTTTTT	CASSPSGGVTGELFF
NA	TRBJ1-5	TRBV7-2	TGTGCCAGCAGCTTAACTGGATTGCAGCCCCAGCATTTT	CASSLTGLQPQHF
TRBD1	TRBJ2-3	TRBV5-1	TGCGCCAGCAGCTCTCGGACAGGGCAAGATACGCAGTATTTT	CASSSRTGQDTQYF
NA	TRBJ2-2	TRBV10-3	TGTGCCATCAGGGCAGGAACCTCGAACACCGGGGAGCTGTTTTTT	CAIRAGTSNTGELFF
NA	TRBJ2-7	TRBV10-3	TGTGCCATCAGTGTGTTTGAGAATGAGCAGTACTTC	CAISVFENEQYF
NA	TRBJ1-3	TRBV7-8	TGTGCCAGCAGCTTAGACAGGGCGATCTCTGGAAACACCATATATTTT	CASSLDRAISGNTIYF
NA	TRBJ2-1	TRBV2	TGTGCCAGCCACCCCGGGGCCATCAATGAGCAGTTCTTC	CASHPGAINEQFF
NA	TRBJ2-3	TRBV5-1	TGCGCCAGCAGACCGTGGGCAGACCTCACAGATACGCAGTATTTT	CASRPWADLTDTQYF
NA	TRBJ1-3	TRBV18	TGTGCCAGCTCACCACCAAACAGAGTCCTCTCTGGAAACACCATATATTTT	CASSPPNRVLSGNTIYF
NA	TRBJ2-2	TRBV28	TGTGCCAGCAGCCCGTGGGGGGCCTCGAACACCGGGGAGCTGTTTTTT	CASSPWGASNTGELFF
NA	TRBJ1-6	TRBV5-1	TGCGCCAGCAGCGCCCAAGGTTTAGGGAATTCACCCCTCCACTTT	CASSAQGLGNSPLHF
NA	TRBJ1-6	TRBV11-2	TGTGCCAGCAGCTCCACCCTGAGGGTGAGCTCCTATAATTCACCCCTCCACTTT	CASSSTLRVSSYNSPLHF